Sequencing of this TCR beta chain was carried out in a study of beta chain features in type 1 diabetes. Study-wide context: The samples had around 98 million sorted cells examined in all. Study results and limitations: In every one of the four CD4+ subsets, TCRB CDR3s were moderately but significantly shorter in Type 1 diabetes patients. Naive, central memory and Treg TCRB repertoires appeared more alike in patients than in healthy donors. HLA effects on TCRB rearrangement stayed unresolved here.

This clone was observed a few times. The target antigen is unknown. The sequenced template was cDNA made from the entire isolated RNA. Using immunoSEQ multiplex PCR, the repertoire was profiled, and TCRdb retains in-frame clones only, with some absent. The sample has around 710,000 clones, roughly 12% seen once. V dropped 6 bases and J dropped 4 bases, with 12 bases sitting between them. Germline-derived CDR1 and CDR2 are MRHNA and SNTAGT. CDR3 length: 14 residues. V usage is TRBV6-4 and J usage is TRBJ2-2; D may be TRBD1 (6 bases). The origin of this receptor is a man under 40 with type 1 diabetes. Sequencing input: naive CD4+ T cells from blood. The CDR3 here is CASSRTGFTGELFF. The CDR3 DNA follows: TGTGCCAGCAGCCGAACAGGGTTCACCGGGGAGCTGTTTTTT.